A single sample is the source of the 23 T cell receptor beta chains below, sequenced in a study of T cells expressing NK-cell markers. One entry per CDR3 protein, without DNA, is what TCRdb gives after re-calling the 5' RACE reads. Its table records more than 120,000 distinct CDR3 sequences. Sequenced: blood T cells: a sorted CD56 or NKG2C T cell subset, CD4+ or CD8+ T cells, or bulk PBMC T cells (not recorded which). The receptors originated from a man between 18 and 29 years old in good health.

The J gene is TRBJ1-6, the V gene TRBV12-3 or TRBV12-4. The CDR3 contains 13 residues. This CDR3 is CASLGEANSPLHF.

The rearrangement uses TRBV20-1 and TRBJ2-3; lacking DNA, the TRBD2 call made by TCRdb goes unchecked. From germline, CDR1 is DFQATT and CDR2 SNEGSKA (reference sequence). The CDR3 has 14 residues. The CDR3 reads CSASASGATDTQYF.

V is TRBV7-6 and J is TRBJ2-3; TCRdb's D gene call, TRBD1, goes unchecked for lack of DNA. The germline V gene has CDR1 SGHVS and CDR2 FNYEAQ. CDR3 length: 15 residues. The CDR3 region is CASSLFPEKADTQYF. The full variable domain, with the rest looked up from reference TRBV7-6 and TRBJ2-3, is GAGVSQSPRYKVTKRGQDVALRCDPISGHVSLYWYRQALGQGPEFLTYFNYEAQQDKSGLPNDRFSAERPEGSISTLTIQRTEQRDSAMYRCASSLFPEKADTQYFGPGTRLTVL.

V usage is TRBV30 and J usage is TRBJ2-1. This CDR3 spans 14 amino acids. Germline V lookup: CDR1 GTSNPN, CDR2 SVGIG (reference sequence). CDR3 amino acids: CAWSDGLSYNEQFF.

This rearrangement joins TRBV2 to TRBJ2-5; TCRdb designates TRBD2, a call that cannot be tested without DNA. Germline assignment: CDR1 SNHLY and CDR2 FYNNEI. The CDR3 is 15 residues long. CDR3 in amino acids: CASRDGTRNQETQYF.

The genes are TRBV20-1 and TRBJ1-2; TCRdb's D call of TRBD1 is untestable without DNA. Germline V CDR1 and CDR2: DFQATT, SNEGSKA (reference sequence). The CDR3 consists of 16 residues. This chain's CDR3 is CSASIESGDRNYGYTF.

The J gene is TRBJ2-1, the V gene TRBV7-7; TCRdb outputs TRBD2, but without DNA this stays unchecked. The length of the CDR3 is 13 residues. The V gene's germline CDR1 is SSHAT and CDR2 FNYEAQ (reference sequence). CDR3 sequence reads: CASSPGSGDEQFF.

The gene calls are TRBV2 and TRBJ2-7; TCRdb lists TRBD2, though no DNA is available to test this call. The CDR3 sequence is 16 residues long. Looked up from germline, CDR1 is SNHLY and CDR2 is FYNNEI. The CDR3 sequence: CASRLSGSTASYEQYF.

J is TRBJ2-1 and V is TRBV7-9. CDR3 size: 12 residues. Germline V gives CDR1 SEHNR, CDR2 FQNEAQ (reference sequence). CDR3 in amino acids: CASSPPRNEQFF.

The chain carries TRBV5-5 and TRBJ1-1. This CDR3 is 14 amino acids long. Looked up from germline, CDR1 is SGHKS and CDR2 is YYEKEE (reference sequence). The CDR3 sequence is CATSVKWEGTEAFF.

The chain carries TRBV12-3 or TRBV12-4 and TRBJ2-1; TCRdb proposes TRBD1, but this gene call is untestable without DNA. This CDR3 is 16 amino acids long. This CDR3 is CASRSTGDNSYNEQFF.

The CDR3 region is CASSYQIATEAFF. V usage is TRBV6-5 and J usage is TRBJ1-1. The CDR3 totals 13 residues. Germline values: CDR1 MNHEY, CDR2 SVGAGI.

The V gene is TRBV27, the J gene TRBJ2-1; the D call of TRBD1 rests on TCRdb alone, since no DNA is present to check it. The CDR3 extends over 15 amino acids. Per the germline V gene, CDR1 is MNHEY and CDR2 is SMNVEV (reference sequence). CDR3 region: CASSPLASLYNEQFF.

The chain carries TRBV29-1 and TRBJ2-6. This CDR3 is built from 15 residues. Germline V gives CDR1 SQVTM, CDR2 ANQGSEA. CDR3 residues: CSVEDPESGANVLTF.

The V call is TRBV7-9, the J call TRBJ2-2; there is no DNA to check the TCRdb D call of TRBD1. CDR3 length: 15 residues. Germline V lookup: CDR1 SEHNR, CDR2 FQNEAQ (reference sequence). This chain's CDR3 is CAAPGAGRNTGELFF.

The genes are TRBV12-3 or TRBV12-4 and TRBJ2-1; with no DNA, the TCRdb D assignment of TRBD2 cannot be verified. CDR3 length equals 11 residues. CDR3 in amino acids: CASSEREEQFF.

V and J are TRBV20-1 and TRBJ2-7; TCRdb calls TRBD1, which cannot be checked without DNA. Germline loops: CDR1 DFQATT, CDR2 SNEGSKA (reference sequence). The CDR3 has 15 amino acids. The CDR3 sequence is CSARGRTGDYYEQYF.

This chain connects TRBV20-1 to TRBJ2-1; there is no DNA to check the TCRdb D call of TRBD2. Looked up from germline, CDR1 is DFQATT and CDR2 is SNEGSKA (reference sequence). This CDR3 contains 21 residues. CDR3 amino acids: CSARALRLETSGRALVNEQFF.

V gene TRBV5-4 combines with J gene TRBJ2-5; TCRdb calls TRBD1, which cannot be checked without DNA. The germline gives CDR1 SGHNT, CDR2 YYREEE (reference sequence). The CDR3 loop spans 15 amino acids. CDR3 loop: CASSLEFGTEETQYF.

The chain is built from TRBV12-3 or TRBV12-4 and TRBJ2-1; TCRdb gives TRBD2 as the D gene, but with no DNA this cannot be confirmed. The CDR3 sequence is 15 residues long. The CDR3 is CASKVTSGHYNEQFF.

The chain employs TRBV7-3 and TRBJ2-1; TCRdb indicates TRBD1, and absent DNA this call remains unverified. The CDR3 runs 16 residues. Per germline, CDR1 SGHTA and CDR2 FQGTGA. CDR3 in amino acids: CASSQTGRPDYNEQFF.

The chain employs TRBV14 and TRBJ2-1; TCRdb returns TRBD2, unconfirmable since there is no DNA. Germline-derived CDR1 and CDR2 are SGHDN and FVKESK. The CDR3 totals 13 residues. The chain's CDR3 is CASSPIGAEGQFF.

V gene TRBV24-1 combines with J gene TRBJ2-1; as DNA is missing, the TRBD2 call by TCRdb cannot be tested. This CDR3 has 14 amino acids. The germline V gene has CDR1 KGHDR and CDR2 SFDVKD. The CDR3 is CATSVQRFSNEQFF.